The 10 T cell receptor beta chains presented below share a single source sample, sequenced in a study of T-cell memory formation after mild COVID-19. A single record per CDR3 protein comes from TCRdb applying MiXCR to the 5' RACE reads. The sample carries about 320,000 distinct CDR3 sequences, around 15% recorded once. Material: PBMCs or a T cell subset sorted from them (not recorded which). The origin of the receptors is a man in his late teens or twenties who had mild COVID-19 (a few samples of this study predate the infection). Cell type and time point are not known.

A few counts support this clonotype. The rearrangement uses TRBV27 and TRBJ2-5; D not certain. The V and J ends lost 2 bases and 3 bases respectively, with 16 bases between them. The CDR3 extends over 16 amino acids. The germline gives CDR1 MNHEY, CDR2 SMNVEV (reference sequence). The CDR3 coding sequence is TGTGCCAGCAGTTTAAGTTTTAGTCGGTCCAAAGAGACCCAGTACTTC. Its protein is CASSLSFSRSKETQYF.

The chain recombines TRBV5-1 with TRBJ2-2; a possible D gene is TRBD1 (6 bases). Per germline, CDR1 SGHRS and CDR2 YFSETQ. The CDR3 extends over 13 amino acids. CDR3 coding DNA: TGCGCAACCGGGACACCGAACACCGGGGAGCTGTTTTTT. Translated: CATGTPNTGELFF. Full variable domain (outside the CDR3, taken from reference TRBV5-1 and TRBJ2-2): KAGVTQTPRYLIKTRGQQVTLSCSPISGHRSVSWYQQTPGQGLQFLFEYFSETQRNKGNFPGRFSGRQFSNSRSEMNVSTLELGDSALYLCATGTPNTGELFFGEGSRLTVL.

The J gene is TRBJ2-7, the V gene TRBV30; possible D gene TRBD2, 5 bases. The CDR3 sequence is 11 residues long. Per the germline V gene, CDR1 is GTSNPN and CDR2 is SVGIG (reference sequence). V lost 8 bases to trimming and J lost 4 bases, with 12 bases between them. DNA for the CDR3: TGTGCCATGGAGGCCCCTTACGAGCAGTACTTC. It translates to CAMEAPYEQYF.

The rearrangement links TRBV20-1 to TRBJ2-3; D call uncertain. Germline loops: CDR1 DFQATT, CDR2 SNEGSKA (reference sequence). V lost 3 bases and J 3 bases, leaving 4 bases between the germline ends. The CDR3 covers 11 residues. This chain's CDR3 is CSASPTDTQYF. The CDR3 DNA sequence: TGCAGTGCTAGCCCGACAGATACGCAGTATTTT.

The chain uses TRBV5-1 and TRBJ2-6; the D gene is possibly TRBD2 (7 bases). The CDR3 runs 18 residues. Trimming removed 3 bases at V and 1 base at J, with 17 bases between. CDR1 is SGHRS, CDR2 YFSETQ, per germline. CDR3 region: CASSSRGGGYSGANVLTF. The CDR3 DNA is TGCGCCAGCAGCTCCCGGGGAGGGGGTTATTCTGGGGCCAACGTCCTGACTTTC.

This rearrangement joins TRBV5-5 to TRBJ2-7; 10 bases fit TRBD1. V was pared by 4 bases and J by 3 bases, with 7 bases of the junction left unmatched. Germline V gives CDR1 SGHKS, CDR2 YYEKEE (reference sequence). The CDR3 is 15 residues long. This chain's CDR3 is CASSPGTGEGYEQYF. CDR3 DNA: TGTGCCAGCAGCCCGGGGACAGGGGAGGGCTACGAGCAGTACTTC.

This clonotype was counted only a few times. Here the CDR3 reads CASISGTGRPGELFF. The CDR3 bases are TGTGCCAGCATATCCGGGACAGGGCGTCCCGGGGAGCTGTTTTTT. The rearrangement links TRBV21-1 to TRBJ2-2; the table's D call TRBD1 went unverified against the DNA. TRBV21-1 counts as a pseudogene. The CDR3 has 15 amino acids.

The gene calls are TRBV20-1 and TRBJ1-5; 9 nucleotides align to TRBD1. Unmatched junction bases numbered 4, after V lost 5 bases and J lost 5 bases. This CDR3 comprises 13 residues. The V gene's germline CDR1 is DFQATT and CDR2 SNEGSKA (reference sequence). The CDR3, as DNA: TGCAGTGCTGGACGACAGGGGGATCAGCCCCAGCATTTT. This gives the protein CSAGRQGDQPQHF.

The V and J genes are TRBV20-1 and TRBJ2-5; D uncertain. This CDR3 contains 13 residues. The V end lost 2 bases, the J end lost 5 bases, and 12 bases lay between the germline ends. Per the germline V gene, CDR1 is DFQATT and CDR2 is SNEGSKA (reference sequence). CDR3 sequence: CSARQVSDETQYF. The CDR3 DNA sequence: TGCAGTGCTAGACAGGTTTCTGACGAGACCCAGTACTTC.

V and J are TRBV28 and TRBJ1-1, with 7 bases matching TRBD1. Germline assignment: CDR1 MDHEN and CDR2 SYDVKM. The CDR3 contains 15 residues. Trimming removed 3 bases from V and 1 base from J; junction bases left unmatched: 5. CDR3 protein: CASSFSAGGNTEAFF. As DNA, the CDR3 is TGTGCCAGCAGTTTTTCCGCAGGGGGGAACACTGAAGCTTTCTTT.